The entry that follows covers one T cell receptor beta chain sequence. Its specificity is not known. V was pared by 3 bases and J by 3 bases, with 9 bases between. Germline CDR1 and CDR2: MGHRA and YSYEKL. The CDR3 length is 14 residues. TCRalpha and TCRbeta libraries used 5'RACE with constant-segment primers and UMIs. One entry per CDR3 protein, called by TCRdb with MiXCR from the 5' RACE reads. The table records roughly 400,000 distinct CDR3 sequences, about 15% of them present only once. This record comes from a study of T-cell memory formation after mild COVID-19. Broader study findings: Pre-infection memory held some responding clones, suggesting pre-existing cross-reactive T cells responded.

Material: PBMCs or a T cell subset sorted from them (not recorded which). V and J are TRBV4-1 and TRBJ1-5; D call uncertain. This TCR was recovered from a man aged 18 to 29 who had mild COVID-19 (a few samples of this study predate the infection). Cell type and time point are not known. The CDR3 nucleotides read TGCGCCAGCAGCCAGGGCTTGCACAATCAGCCCCAGCATTTT. Translation: CASSQGLHNQPQHF.